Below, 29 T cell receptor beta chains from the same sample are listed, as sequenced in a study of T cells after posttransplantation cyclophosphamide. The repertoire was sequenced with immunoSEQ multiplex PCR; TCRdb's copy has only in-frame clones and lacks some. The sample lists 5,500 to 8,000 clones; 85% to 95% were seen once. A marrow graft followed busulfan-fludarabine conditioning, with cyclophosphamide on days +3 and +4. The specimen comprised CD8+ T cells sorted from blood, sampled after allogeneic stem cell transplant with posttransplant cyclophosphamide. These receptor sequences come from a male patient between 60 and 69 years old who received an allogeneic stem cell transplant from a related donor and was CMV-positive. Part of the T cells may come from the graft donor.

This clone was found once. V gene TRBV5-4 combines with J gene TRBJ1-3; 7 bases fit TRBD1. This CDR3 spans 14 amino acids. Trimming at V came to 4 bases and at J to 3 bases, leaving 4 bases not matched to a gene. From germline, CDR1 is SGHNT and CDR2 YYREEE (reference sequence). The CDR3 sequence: CASSRGTDGNTIYF. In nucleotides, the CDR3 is TGTGCCAGCAGCCGCGGGACAGATGGAAACACCATATATTTT.

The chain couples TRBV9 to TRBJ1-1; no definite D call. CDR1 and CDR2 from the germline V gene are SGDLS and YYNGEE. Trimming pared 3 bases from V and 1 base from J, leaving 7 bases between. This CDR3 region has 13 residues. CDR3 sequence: CASSEYWNTEAFF. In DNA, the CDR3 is TGTGCCAGCAGCGAATATTGGAACACTGAAGCTTTCTTT. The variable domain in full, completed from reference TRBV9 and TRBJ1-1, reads DSGVTQTPKHLITATGQRVTLRCSPRSGDLSVYWYQQSLDQGLQFLIQYYNGEERAKGNILERFSAQQFPDLHSELNLSSLELGDSALYFCASSEYWNTEAFFGQGTRLTVV.

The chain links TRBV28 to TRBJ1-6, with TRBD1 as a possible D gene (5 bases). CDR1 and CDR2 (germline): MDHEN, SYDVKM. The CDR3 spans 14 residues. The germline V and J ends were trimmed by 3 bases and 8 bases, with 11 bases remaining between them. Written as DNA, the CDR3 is TGTGCCAGCAGTTTGAACCTACAGGATTCACCCCTCCACTTT. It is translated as CASSLNLQDSPLHF. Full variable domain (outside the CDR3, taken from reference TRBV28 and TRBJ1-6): DVKVTQSSRYLVKRTGEKVFLECVQDMDHENMFWYRQDPGLGLRLIYFSYDVKMKEKGDIPEGYSVSREKKERFSLILESASTNQTSMYLCASSLNLQDSPLHFGNGTRLTVT.

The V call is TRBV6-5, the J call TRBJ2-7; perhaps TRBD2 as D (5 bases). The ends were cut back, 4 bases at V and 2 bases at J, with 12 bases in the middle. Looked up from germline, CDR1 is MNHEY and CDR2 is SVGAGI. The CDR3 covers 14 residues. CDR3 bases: TGTGCCAGCAGTTTAAGACTACCGACCTACGAGCAGTACTTC. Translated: CASSLRLPTYEQYF.

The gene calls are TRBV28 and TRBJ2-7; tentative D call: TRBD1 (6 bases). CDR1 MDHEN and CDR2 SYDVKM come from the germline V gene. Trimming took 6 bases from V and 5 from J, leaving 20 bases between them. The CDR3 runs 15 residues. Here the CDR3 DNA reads TGTGCCAGCAGCCCAACCACTCAGGGGCTCAACGAGCAGTACTTC. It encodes CASSPTTQGLNEQYF.

CDR3 sequence: CASSSGGRASNQPQHF. DNA for the CDR3: TGCGCCAGCAGCTCCGGGGGAAGGGCGAGCAATCAGCCCCAGCATTTT. The chain couples TRBV4-1 to TRBJ1-5; D possibly corresponds to TRBD1 (5 bases). Germline V gives CDR1 MGHRA, CDR2 YSYEKL. V dropped 5 bases and J dropped 1 base, with 15 bases sitting between them. This CDR3 comprises 16 residues.

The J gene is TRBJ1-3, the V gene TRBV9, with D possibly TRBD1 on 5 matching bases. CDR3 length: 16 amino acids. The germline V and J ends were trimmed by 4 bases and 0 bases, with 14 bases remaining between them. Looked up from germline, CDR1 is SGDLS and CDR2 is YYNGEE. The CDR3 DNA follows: TGTGCCAGCAGCCACCCCCCCGGGGGCTCTGGAAACACCATATATTTT. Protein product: CASSHPPGGSGNTIYF.

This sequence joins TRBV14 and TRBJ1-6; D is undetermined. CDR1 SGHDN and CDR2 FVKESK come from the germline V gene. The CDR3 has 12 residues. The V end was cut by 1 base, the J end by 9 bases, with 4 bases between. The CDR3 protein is CASSQAGSPLHF. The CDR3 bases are TGTGCCAGCAGCCAAGCGGGTTCACCCCTCCACTTT.

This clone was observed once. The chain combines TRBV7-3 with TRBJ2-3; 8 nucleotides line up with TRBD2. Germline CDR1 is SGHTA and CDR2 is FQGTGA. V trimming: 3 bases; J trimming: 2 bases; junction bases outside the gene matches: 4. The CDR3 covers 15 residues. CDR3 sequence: CASSFTGGPTDTQYF. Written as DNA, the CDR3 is TGTGCCAGCAGCTTTACGGGGGGGCCCACAGATACGCAGTATTTT.

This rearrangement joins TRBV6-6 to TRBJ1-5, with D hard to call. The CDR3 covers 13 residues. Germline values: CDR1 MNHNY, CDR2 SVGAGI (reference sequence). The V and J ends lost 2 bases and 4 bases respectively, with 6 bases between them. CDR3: CASSYPGNQPQHF. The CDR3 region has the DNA TGTGCCAGCAGTTACCCGGGGAATCAGCCCCAGCATTTT.

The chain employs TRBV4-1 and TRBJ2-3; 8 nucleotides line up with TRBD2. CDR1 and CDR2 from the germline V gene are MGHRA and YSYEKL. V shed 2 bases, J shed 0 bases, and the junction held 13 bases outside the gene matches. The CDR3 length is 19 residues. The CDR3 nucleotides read TGCGCCAGCAGCCAAAGTATGTTAGGGACTAGTTATAGCACAGATACGCAGTATTTT. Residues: CASSQSMLGTSYSTDTQYF.

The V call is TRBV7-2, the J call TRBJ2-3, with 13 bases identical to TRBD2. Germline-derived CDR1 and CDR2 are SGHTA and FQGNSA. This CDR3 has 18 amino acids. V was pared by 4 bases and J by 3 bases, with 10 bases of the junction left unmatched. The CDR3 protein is CASSYGTSGARRTDTQYF. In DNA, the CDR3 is TGTGCCAGCAGCTACGGGACTAGCGGGGCCCGGCGGACAGATACGCAGTATTTT.

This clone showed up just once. CDR3 nucleotides: TGTGCCAGTAAGTTGGGAGGGGCGACTTATGACGGCTACACCTTC. Its protein product is CASKLGGATYDGYTF. V gene TRBV19 combines with J gene TRBJ1-2; possibly TRBD1 for D (5 bases). Deletions cut 7 bases from V and 8 bases from J, with 23 bases between. This CDR3 spans 15 amino acids. Germline lookup yields CDR1 LNHDA and CDR2 SQIVND (reference sequence).

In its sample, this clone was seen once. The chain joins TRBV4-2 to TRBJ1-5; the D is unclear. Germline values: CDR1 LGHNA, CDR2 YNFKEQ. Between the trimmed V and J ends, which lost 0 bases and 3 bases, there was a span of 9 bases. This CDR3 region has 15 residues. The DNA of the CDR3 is TGTGCCAGCAGCCAAGATCGGAGTCCCAATCAGCCCCAGCATTTT. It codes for CASSQDRSPNQPQHF.

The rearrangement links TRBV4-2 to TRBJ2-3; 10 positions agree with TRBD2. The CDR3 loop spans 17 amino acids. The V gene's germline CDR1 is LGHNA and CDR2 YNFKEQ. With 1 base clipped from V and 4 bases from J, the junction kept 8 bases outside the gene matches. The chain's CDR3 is CASSQGVAGGQADTQYF. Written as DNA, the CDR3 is TGTGCCAGCAGCCAAGGGGTAGCGGGGGGTCAGGCAGATACGCAGTATTTT.

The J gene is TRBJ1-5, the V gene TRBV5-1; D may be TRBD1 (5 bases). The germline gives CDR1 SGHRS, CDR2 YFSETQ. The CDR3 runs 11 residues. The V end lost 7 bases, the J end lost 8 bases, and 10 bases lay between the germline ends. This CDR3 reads CASPGGKPQHF. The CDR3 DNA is TGCGCCAGCCCGGGGGGGAAGCCCCAGCATTTT.

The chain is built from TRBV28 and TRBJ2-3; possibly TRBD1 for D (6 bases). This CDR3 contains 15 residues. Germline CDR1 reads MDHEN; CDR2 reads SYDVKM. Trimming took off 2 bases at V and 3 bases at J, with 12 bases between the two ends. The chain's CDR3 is CASSLSRTATDTQYF. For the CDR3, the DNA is TGTGCCAGCAGTTTAAGCCGGACAGCAACAGATACGCAGTATTTT.

The CDR3 bases are TGTGCCAGCAGCTGGACAGGGGACAATCAGCCCCAGCATTTT. Residues: CASSWTGDNQPQHF. The rearrangement links TRBV13 to TRBJ1-5; 9 positions match TRBD1. V dropped 4 bases and J dropped 3; count of bases not matched to a gene: 1. The CDR3 contains 14 residues. The germline V gene has CDR1 PRHDT and CDR2 FYEKMQ (reference sequence).

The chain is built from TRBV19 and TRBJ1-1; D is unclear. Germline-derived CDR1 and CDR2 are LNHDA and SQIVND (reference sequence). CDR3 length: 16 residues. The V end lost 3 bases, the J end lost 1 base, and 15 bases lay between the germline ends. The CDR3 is CASSMGSRAGNTEAFF. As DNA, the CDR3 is TGTGCCAGTAGTATGGGGTCGAGGGCAGGGAACACTGAAGCTTTCTTT.

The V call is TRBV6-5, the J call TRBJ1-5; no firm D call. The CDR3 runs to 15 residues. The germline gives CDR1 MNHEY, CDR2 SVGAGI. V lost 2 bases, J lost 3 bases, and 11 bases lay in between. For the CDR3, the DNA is TGTGCCAGCAGTTACGCTTACGGTACCAATCAGCCCCAGCATTTT. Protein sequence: CASSYAYGTNQPQHF.

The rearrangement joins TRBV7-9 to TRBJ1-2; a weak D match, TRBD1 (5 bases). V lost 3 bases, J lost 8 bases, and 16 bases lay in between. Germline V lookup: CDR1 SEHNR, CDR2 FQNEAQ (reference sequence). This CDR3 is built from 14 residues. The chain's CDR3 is CASSFSSREGGYTF. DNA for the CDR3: TGTGCCAGCAGCTTTTCTTCCAGGGAGGGAGGCTACACCTTC.

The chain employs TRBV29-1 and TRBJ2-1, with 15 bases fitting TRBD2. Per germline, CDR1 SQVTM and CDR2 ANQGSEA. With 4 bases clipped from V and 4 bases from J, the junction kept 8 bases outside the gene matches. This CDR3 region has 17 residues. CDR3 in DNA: TGCAGCGTTGGGGGGACTAGCGGGGGGTCGTCGTACAATGAGCAGTTCTTC. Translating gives CSVGGTSGGSSYNEQFF.

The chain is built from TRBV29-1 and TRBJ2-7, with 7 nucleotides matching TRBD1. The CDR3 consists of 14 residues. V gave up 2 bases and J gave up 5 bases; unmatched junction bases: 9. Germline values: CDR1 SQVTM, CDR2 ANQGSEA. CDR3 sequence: CSVETTDRANEQYF. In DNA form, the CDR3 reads TGCAGCGTTGAAACAACCGACAGGGCCAACGAGCAGTACTTC.

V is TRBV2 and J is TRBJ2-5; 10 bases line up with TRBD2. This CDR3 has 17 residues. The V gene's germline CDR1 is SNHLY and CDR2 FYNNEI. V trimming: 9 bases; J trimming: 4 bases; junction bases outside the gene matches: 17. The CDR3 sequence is CASNLVGLAGEGETQYF. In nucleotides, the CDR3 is TGTGCCAGTAACCTCGTAGGTCTAGCGGGGGAAGGAGAGACCCAGTACTTC.

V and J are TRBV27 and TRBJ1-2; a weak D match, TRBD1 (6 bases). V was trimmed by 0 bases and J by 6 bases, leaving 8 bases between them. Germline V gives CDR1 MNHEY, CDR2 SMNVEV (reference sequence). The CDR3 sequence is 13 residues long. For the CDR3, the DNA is TGTGCCAGCAGTTTATCAGGGGGTAATGGCTACACCTTC. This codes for CASSLSGGNGYTF.

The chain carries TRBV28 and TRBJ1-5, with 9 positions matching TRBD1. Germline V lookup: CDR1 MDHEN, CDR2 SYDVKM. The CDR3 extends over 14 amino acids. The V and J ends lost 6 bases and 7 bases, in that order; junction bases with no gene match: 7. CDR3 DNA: TGTGCCAGCAGGACCGGGACAGGGTACCAGCCCCAGCATTTT. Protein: CASRTGTGYQPQHF.

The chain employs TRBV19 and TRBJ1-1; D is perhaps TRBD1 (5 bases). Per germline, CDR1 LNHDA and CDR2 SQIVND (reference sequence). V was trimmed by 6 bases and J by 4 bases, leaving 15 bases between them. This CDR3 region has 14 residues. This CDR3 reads CASRTGRGGTEAFF. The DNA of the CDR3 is TGTGCCAGTAGGACGGGACGGGGGGGCACTGAAGCTTTCTTT.

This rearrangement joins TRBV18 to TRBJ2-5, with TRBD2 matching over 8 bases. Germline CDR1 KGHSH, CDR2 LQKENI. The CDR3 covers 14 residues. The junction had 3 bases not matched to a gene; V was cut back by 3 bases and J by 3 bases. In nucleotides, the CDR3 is TGTGCCAGCTCACCTCCAGCGGGGGAAGAGACCCAGTACTTC. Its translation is CASSPPAGEETQYF.

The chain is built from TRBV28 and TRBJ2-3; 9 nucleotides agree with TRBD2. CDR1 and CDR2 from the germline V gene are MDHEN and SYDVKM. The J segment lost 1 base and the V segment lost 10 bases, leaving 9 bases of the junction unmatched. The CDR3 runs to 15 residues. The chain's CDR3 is CANRRRGGGTDTQYF. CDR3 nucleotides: TGTGCCAACCGGCGGCGGGGGGGTGGCACAGATACGCAGTATTTT.